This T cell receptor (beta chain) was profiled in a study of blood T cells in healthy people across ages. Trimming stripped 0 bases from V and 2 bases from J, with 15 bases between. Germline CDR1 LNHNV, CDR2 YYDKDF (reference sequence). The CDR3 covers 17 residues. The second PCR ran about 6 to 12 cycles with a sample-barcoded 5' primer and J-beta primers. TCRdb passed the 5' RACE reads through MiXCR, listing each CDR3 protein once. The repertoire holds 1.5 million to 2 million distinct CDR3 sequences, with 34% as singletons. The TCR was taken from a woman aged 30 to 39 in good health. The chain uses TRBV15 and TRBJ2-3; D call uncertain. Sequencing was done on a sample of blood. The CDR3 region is CATSRESFRVVTDTQYF. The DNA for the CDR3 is TGTGCCACCAGCAGAGAGTCTTTTCGAGTTGTCACAGATACGCAGTATTTT.